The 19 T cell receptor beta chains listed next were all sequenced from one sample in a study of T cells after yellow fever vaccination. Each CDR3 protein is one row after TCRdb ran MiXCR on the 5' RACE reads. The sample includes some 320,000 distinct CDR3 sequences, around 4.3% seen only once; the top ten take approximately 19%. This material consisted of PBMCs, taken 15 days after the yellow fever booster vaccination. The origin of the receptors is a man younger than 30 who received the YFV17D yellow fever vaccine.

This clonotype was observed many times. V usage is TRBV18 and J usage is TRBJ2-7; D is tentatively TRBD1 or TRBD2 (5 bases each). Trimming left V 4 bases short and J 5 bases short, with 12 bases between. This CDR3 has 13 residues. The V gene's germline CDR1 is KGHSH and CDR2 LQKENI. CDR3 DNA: TGTGCCAGCTCACTCCGGGACGGTGACGAGCAGTACGTC. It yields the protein CASSLRDGDEQYV.

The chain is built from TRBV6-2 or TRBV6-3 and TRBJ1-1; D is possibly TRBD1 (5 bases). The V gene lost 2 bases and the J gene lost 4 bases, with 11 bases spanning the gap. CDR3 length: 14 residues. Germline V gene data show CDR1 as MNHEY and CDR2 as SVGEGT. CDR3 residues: CASSYRVGATEAFF. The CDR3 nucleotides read TGTGCCAGCAGTTACAGGGTCGGGGCCACTGAAGCTTTCTTT.

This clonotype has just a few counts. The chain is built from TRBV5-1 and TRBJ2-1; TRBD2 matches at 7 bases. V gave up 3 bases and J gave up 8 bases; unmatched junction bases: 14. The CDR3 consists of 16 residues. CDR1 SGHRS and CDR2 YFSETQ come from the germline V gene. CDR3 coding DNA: TGCGCCAGCAGCTCGGGGTCAAGCGGGGTCGGCGATGAGCAGTTCTTC. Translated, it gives CASSSGSSGVGDEQFF.

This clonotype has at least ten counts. The CDR3 sequence: CSATLGRDEQFF. In DNA form, the CDR3 reads TGCAGTGCTACCCTAGGAAGGGACGAGCAGTTCTTC. The chain is built from TRBV20-1 and TRBJ2-1; either TRBD1 or TRBD2 may fit D (5 bases each). In germline, CDR1 is DFQATT, CDR2 SNEGSKA (reference sequence). Trimming left V 4 bases short and J 10 bases short, with 14 bases between. CDR3 length: 12 residues.

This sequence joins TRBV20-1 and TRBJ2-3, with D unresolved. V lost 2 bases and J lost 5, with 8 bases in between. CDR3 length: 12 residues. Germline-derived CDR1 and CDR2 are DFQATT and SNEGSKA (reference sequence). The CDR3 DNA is TGCAGTGCTAGACGGACGGAAGATACGCAGTATTTT. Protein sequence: CSARRTEDTQYF.

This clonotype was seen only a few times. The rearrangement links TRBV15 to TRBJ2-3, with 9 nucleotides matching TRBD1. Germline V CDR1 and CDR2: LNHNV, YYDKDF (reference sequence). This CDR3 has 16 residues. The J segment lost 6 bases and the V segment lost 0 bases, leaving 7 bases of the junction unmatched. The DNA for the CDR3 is TGTGCCACCAGCAGAGATGGGACAGGGTCAGGCGATACGCAGTATTTT. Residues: CATSRDGTGSGDTQYF.

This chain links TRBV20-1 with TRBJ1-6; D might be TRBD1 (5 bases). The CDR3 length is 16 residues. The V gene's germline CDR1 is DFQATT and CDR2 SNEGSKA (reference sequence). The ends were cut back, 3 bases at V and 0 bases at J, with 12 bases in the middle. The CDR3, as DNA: TGCAGTGCTAGGGGGGTCACGAGCTCCTATAATTCACCCCTCCACTTT. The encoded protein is CSARGVTSSYNSPLHF.

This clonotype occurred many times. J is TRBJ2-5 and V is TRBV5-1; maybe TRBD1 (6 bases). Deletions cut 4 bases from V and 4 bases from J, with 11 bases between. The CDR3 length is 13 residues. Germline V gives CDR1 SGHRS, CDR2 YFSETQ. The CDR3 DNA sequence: TGCGCCAGCAGCGGCATGGGGGCAGAGACCCAGTACTTC. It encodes CASSGMGAETQYF.

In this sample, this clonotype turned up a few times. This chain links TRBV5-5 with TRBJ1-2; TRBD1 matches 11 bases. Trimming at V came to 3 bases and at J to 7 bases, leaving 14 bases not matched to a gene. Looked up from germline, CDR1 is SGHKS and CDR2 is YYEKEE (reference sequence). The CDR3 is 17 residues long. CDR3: CASSSFRDRGLLSGYTF. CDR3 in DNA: TGTGCCAGCAGCTCATTCCGGGACAGGGGGTTGTTGAGTGGCTACACCTTC.

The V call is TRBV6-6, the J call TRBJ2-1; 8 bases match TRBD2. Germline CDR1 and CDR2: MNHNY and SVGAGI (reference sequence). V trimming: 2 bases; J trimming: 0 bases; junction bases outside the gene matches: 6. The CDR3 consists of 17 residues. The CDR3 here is CASSYAGGESSYNEQFF. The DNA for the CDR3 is TGTGCCAGCAGTTACGCCGGGGGGGAAAGCTCCTACAATGAGCAGTTCTTC.

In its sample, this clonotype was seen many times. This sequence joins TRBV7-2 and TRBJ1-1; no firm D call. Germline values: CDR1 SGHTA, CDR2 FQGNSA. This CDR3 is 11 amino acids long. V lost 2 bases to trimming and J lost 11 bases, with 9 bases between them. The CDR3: CASSLQVAAFF. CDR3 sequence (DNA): TGTGCCAGCAGCTTACAAGTGGCGGCTTTCTTT.

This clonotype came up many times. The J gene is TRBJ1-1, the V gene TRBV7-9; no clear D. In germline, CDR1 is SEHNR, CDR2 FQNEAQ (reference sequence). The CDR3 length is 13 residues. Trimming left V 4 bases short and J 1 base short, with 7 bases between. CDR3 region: CASSSAGNTEAFF. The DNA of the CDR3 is TGTGCCAGCAGCTCTGCAGGGAACACTGAAGCTTTCTTT.

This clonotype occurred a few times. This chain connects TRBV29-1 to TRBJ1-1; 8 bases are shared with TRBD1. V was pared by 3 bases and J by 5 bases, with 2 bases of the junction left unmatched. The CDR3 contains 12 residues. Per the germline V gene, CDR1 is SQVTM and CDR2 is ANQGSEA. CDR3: CSVEDRETEAFF. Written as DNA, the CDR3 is TGCAGCGTTGAGGACAGGGAAACTGAAGCTTTCTTT.

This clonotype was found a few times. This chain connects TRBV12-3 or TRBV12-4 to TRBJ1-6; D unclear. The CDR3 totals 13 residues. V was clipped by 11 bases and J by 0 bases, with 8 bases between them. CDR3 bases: TGTGCCTCTTCGGGCTCCTATAATTCACCCCTCCACTTT. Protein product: CASSGSYNSPLHF.

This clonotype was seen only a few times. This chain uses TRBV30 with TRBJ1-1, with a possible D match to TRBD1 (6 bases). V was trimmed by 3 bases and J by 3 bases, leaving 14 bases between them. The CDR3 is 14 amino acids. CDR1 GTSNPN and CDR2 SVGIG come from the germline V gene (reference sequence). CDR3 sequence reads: CAWSPWGGHTEAFF. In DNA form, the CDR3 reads TGTGCCTGGAGCCCCTGGGGGGGGCACACTGAAGCTTTCTTT.

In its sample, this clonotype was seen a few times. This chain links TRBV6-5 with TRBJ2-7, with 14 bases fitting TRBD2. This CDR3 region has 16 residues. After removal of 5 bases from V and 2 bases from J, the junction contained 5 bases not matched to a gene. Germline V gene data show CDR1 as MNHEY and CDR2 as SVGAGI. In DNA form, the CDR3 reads TGTGCCAGCAGTGGGACTAGCGGGGGTTCGGCCTACGAGCAGTACTTC. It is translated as CASSGTSGGSAYEQYF.

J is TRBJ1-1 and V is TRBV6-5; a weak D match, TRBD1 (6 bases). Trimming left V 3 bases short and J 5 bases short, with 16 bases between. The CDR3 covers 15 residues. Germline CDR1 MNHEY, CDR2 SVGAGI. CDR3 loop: CASSYTRGRWTEAFF. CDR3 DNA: TGTGCCAGCAGTTATACCCGGGGGCGGTGGACTGAAGCTTTCTTT.

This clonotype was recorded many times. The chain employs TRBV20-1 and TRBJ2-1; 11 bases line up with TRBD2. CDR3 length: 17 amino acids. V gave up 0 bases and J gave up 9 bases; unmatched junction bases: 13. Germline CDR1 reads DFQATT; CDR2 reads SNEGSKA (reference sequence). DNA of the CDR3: TGCAGTGCTAGAGATTATGAACTAGCGGGGGCCCCGTCTGAGCAGTTCTTC. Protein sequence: CSARDYELAGAPSEQFF.

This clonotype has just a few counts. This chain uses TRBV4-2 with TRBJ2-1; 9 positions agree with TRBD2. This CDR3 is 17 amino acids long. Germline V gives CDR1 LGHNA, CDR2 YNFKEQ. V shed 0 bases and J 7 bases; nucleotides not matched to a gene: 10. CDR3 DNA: TGTGCCAGCAGCCAAGATGGGGCGGGGGGGCTGAGGAATGAGCAGTTCTTC. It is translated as CASSQDGAGGLRNEQFF.